Each of the 8 T cell receptor beta chains below was sequenced from the same sample in a study of T-cell memory formation after mild COVID-19. Using its own MiXCR run on the 5' RACE reads, TCRdb lists one record per CDR3 protein. The repertoire holds about 270,000 distinct CDR3 sequences, with just over 15% as singletons. The specimen was PBMCs or a T cell subset sorted from them (not recorded which). The receptor set was obtained from an adult woman who had mild COVID-19 (a few samples of this study predate the infection). Cell type and time point are not known.

This clonotype has ten or more counts. This chain connects TRBV4-1 to TRBJ2-3; TRBD2 is a possible D gene (6 bases). The germline V and J ends were trimmed by 1 base and 4 bases, with 12 bases remaining between them. Germline values: CDR1 MGHRA, CDR2 YSYEKL. This CDR3 spans 15 amino acids. The CDR3 loop is CASSQVGTRADTQYF. The CDR3 nucleotides read TGCGCCAGCAGCCAAGTGGGGACTCGAGCAGATACGCAGTATTTT.

The V and J genes are TRBV5-1 and TRBJ2-2; perhaps D is TRBD1 or TRBD2 (6 bases each). CDR3 size: 16 residues. The V end lost 0 bases, the J end lost 4 bases, and 13 bases lay between the germline ends. In germline, CDR1 is SGHRS, CDR2 YFSETQ. The chain's CDR3 is CASSLVPGASTGELFF. In DNA form, the CDR3 reads TGCGCCAGCAGCTTGGTTCCGGGGGCCTCCACCGGGGAGCTGTTTTTT. Together with reference TRBV5-1 and TRBJ2-2, the CDR3 gives the full variable domain: KAGVTQTPRYLIKTRGQQVTLSCSPISGHRSVSWYQQTPGQGLQFLFEYFSETQRNKGNFPGRFSGRQFSNSRSEMNVSTLELGDSALYLCASSLVPGASTGELFFGEGSRLTVL.

This clonotype was detected many times. V gene TRBV5-1 combines with J gene TRBJ2-7; D may be TRBD1 (6 bases). This CDR3 region has 15 residues. Germline values: CDR1 SGHRS, CDR2 YFSETQ. The V and J ends lost 0 bases and 3 bases respectively, with 13 bases between them. This chain's CDR3 is CASSLEGDTLYEQYF. Here the CDR3 DNA reads TGCGCCAGCAGCTTGGAAGGGGACACCCTCTACGAGCAGTACTTC.

The chain employs TRBV28 and TRBJ1-5; D is undetermined. This CDR3 region has 13 residues. The V end lost 11 bases, the J end lost 0 bases, and 11 bases lay between the germline ends. Germline CDR1 is MDHEN and CDR2 is SYDVKM. For the CDR3, the DNA is TGTGCCTCCCAGTCCTTTAGCAATCAGCCCCAGCATTTT. The encoded protein is CASQSFSNQPQHF. The variable domain in full, completed from reference TRBV28 and TRBJ1-5, reads DVKVTQSSRYLVKRTGEKVFLECVQDMDHENMFWYRQDPGLGLRLIYFSYDVKMKEKGDIPEGYSVSREKKERFSLILESASTNQTSMYLCASQSFSNQPQHFGDGTRLSIL.

This clonotype occurred a few times. The V and J genes are TRBV7-8 and TRBJ1-4; D is ambiguous. Germline CDR1 and CDR2: SGHVS and FQNEAQ. The length of the CDR3 is 14 residues. V was shortened by 5 bases and J by 8 bases, with 15 bases between the two germline ends. This chain's CDR3 is CASSRGRMGEKLFF. The CDR3 nucleotides read TGTGCCAGCAGCCGCGGACGGATGGGGGAAAAACTGTTTTTT.

A word on this clonotype: A junction boundary mismatches the germline segment, possibly from a read error. The genes are TRBV20-1 and TRBJ2-1, with 7 positions matching TRBD2. Germline values: CDR1 DFQATT, CDR2 SNEGSKA (reference sequence). This CDR3 is built from 14 residues. The CDR3 DNA sequence: TGCAGTGCTAGGGGAGGGCGCCCCGCGGGGGAGCAGTCCTTC. Encoded protein: CSARGGRPAGEQSF.

This clonotype was counted a few times. This chain links TRBV28 with TRBJ2-7; D ambiguous. CDR1 is MDHEN and CDR2 is SYDVKM in the germline V gene. CDR3 length equals 14 residues. The germline V and J ends were trimmed by 4 bases and 6 bases, with 16 bases remaining between them. Here the CDR3 DNA reads TGTGCCAGCAGTTCATCCCATCCTAGTATCGAGCAGTACTTC. Translated, it gives CASSSSHPSIEQYF.

This chain uses TRBV14 with TRBJ2-1, with TRBD2 matching over 9 bases. Trimming removed 1 base from V and 7 bases from J; junction bases left unmatched: 5. The CDR3 spans 15 residues. Germline CDR1 is SGHDN and CDR2 is FVKESK. Here the CDR3 reads CASSQASTSGNEQFF. The CDR3 DNA is TGTGCCAGCAGCCAAGCATCGACTAGCGGAAATGAGCAGTTCTTC.